The entry below describes one T cell receptor (beta chain). The record originates from a study of blood T cell repertoires in COVID-19. Study details: The United States, Italy and Spain supplied acute and convalescent COVID-19 samples. Nucleic acid was either cDNA or gDNA, and it came from T cells, B-cell-depleted T cells, or PBMCs.

This CDR3 comprises 15 residues. The germline gives CDR1 ENHRY, CDR2 SYGVKD. V lost 4 bases to trimming and J lost 6 bases, with 16 bases between them. The authors' processing: Estimates of nucleated cell counts were drawn from the amplification of reference gene primers. Clones were sequenced by immunoSEQ multiplex PCR, and TCRdb holds only the in-frame ones, with some missing. Clone size and the V and J calls come from that table; the DNA yielded D and trimming. The sample comprises about 90,000 clones, approximately 86% of which are singletons, and around 1.3% rests with the top ten. This receptor was obtained from a man aged 80 or over with active or convalescent COVID-19. The chain uses TRBV10-3 and TRBJ1-3; perhaps TRBD1 as D (6 bases). Sequences were obtained from peripheral blood. CDR3 nucleotide sequence: TGTGCCATCAGTGCCCCTGTGGGGGCTGAAAACACCATATATTTT. It yields the protein CAISAPVGAENTIYF.